This T cell receptor (beta chain) was profiled in a study of Graves' ophthalmopathy and Graves' hyperthyroidism. The TCR beta CDR3 regions underwent amplification from RNA transcripts. The library came from an HTBI-primed first-round RT-PCR and a second-round multiplex PCR. TCRdb itself ran the multiplex PCR reads through MiXCR, one entry per CDR3 protein. The top ten hold about 9.1% of the sample, which has fewer than 250,000 distinct CDR3 sequences, approximately 28% seen once. Moderately to severely active ophthalmopathy under 3 months, CAS at least 3, NOSPECS at least 4. PBMCs were obtained from roughly 10 ml of fresh peripheral blood. Turning to this clonotype: The antigen is unknown.

Study-wide findings and caveats: Forecasting of ophthalmopathy progression by the model achieved almost 71% sensitivity and roughly 72% specificity. In blood, most expanded thyroid clonotypes above 0.001 frequency were also detected.

Germline CDR1 is SQVTM and CDR2 is ANQGSEA. The CDR3 loop spans 15 amino acids. The TCR was taken from a man aged 50-60 years with Graves' ophthalmopathy. V and J are TRBV29-1 and TRBJ1-2; D remains unclear. The specimen was peripheral blood. As DNA, the CDR3 is TGCAGTGCTAGAGACCCCCACATGGCTAACTATGGCTACACCTTC. Protein product: CSARDPHMANYGYTF.